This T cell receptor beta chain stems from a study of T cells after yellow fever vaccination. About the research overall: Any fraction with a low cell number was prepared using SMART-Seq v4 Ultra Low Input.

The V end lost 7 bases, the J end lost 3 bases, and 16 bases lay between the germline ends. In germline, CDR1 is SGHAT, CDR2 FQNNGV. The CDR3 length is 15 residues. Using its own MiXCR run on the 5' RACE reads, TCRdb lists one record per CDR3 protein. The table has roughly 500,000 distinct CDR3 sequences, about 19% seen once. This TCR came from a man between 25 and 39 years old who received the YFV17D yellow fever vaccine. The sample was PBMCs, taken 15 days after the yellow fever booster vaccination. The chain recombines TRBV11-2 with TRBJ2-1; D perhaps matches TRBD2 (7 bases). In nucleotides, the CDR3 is TGTGCCAGCAAACCCCCCGGGGGGCTCTACAATGAGCAGTTCTTC. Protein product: CASKPPGGLYNEQFF.